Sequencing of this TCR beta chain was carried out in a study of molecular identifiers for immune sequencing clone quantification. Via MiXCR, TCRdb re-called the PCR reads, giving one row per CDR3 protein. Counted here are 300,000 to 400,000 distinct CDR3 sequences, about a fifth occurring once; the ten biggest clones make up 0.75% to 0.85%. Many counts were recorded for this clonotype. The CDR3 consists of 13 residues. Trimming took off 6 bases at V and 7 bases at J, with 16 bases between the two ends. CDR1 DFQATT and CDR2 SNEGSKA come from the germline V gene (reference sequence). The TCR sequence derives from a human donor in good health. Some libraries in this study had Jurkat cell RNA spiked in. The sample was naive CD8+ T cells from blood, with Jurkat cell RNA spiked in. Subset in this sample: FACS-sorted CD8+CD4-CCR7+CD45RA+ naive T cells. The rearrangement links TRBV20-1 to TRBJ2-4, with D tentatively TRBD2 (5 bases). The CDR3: CSAEGLPGNIQYF. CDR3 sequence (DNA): TGCAGTGCAGAGGGCCTGCCGGGGAACATTCAGTACTTC.